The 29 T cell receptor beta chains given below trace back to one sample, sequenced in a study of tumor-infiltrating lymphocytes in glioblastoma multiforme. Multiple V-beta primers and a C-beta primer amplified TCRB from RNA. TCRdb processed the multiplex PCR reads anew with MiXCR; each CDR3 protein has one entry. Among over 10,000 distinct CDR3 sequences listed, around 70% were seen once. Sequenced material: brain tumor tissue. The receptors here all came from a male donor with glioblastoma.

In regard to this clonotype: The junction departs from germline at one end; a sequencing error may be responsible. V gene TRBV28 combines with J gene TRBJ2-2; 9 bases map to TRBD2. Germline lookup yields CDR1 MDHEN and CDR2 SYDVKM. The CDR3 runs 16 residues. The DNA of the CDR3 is TGTGCCAGCAGTTCTGGAGCGGGAGGATGCACCGAGGAGCTGTTTTTT. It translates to CASSSGAGGCTEELFF.

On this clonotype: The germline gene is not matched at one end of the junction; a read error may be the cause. DNA for the CDR3: TGTGCCAGCAGTTTAGTCAGGGGCCGCTGTGGCTACGCCTTC. Residues: CASSLVRGRCGYAF. The chain employs TRBV12-3 or TRBV12-4 and TRBJ1-2; perhaps TRBD1 as D (6 bases). The CDR3 runs to 14 residues.

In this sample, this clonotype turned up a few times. CDR3: CASGGLPYEQYF. The CDR3 nucleotides read TGTGCCAGCGGGGGACTGCCCTACGAGCAGTACTTC. J is TRBJ2-7 and V is TRBV2, with a possible D match to TRBD2 (6 bases). The CDR3 covers 12 residues. Trimming left V 8 bases short and J 2 bases short, with 10 bases between. Germline loops: CDR1 SNHLY, CDR2 FYNNEI.

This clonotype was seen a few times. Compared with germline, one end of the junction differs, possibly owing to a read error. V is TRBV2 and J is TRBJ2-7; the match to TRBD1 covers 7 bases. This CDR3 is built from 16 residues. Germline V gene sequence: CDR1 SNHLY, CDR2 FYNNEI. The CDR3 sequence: CVSRIRGQRNTYEQYF. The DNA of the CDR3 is TGTGTCAGCAGGATACGGGGACAGCGCAATACCTACGAGCAGTACTTC.

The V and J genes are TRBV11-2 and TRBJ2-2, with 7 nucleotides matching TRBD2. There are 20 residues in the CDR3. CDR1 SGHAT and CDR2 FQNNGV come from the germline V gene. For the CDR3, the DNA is TGTGTCAGAACCCCCTCATTCGGCCAAGGGCTAGCGGTAAGCACCGGGGAGCTGTTTTTT. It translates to CVRTPSFGQGLAVSTGELFF.

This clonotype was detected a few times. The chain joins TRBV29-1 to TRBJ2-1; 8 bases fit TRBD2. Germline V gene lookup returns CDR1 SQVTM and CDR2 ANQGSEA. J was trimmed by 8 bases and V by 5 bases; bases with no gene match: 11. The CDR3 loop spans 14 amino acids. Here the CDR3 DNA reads TGCAGCGTTCGGACTAGCAGGAGAACCGATGAGCAGTTCTTC. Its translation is CSVRTSRRTDEQFF.

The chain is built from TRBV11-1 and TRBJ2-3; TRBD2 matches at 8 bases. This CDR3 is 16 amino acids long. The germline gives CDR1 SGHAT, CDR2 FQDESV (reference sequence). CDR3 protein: CVGSLGLAGSTDTQYF. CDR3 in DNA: TGTGTCGGCAGCTTAGGATTAGCGGGGAGCACAGATACGCAGTATTTT.

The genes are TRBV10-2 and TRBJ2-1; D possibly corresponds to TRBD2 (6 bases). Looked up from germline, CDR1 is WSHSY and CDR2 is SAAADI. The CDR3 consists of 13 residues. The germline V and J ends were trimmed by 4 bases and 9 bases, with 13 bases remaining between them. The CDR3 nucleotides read TGCGCCAGCAGTGTAAACGGGGGAGGTGAGCAGTTCTTC. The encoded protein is CASSVNGGGEQFF.

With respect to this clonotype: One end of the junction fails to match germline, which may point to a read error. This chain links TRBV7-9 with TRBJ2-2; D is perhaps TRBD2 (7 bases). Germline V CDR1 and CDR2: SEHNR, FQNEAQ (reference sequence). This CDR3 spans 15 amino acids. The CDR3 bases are TGTGCCAGCAGCTTAGAAGAGGTTGGCACCGGGGGGCTGTTCTTT. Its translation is CASSLEEVGTGGLFF.

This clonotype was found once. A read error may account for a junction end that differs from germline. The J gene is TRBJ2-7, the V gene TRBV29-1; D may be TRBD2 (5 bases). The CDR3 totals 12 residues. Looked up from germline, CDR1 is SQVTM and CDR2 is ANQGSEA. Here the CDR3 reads CNVEDAGDEQYF. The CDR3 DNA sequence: TGCAACGTTGAAGATGCCGGGGATGAGCAGTACTTC.

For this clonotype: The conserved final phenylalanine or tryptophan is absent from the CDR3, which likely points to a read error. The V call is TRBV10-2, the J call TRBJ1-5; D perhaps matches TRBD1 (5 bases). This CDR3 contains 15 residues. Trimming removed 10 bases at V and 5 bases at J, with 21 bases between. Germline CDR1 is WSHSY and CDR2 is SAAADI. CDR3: CANRPLATGDQPQHL. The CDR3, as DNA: TGCGCCAACAGACCCTTGGCGACGGGGGATCAGCCCCAGCATTTG.

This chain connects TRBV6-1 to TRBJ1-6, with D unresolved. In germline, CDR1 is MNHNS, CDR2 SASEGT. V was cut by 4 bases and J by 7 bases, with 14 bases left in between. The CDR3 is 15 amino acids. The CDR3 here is CASSGKVEGNSPLHF. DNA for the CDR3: TGTGCCAGCAGTGGAAAGGTTGAAGGAAATTCACCCCTCCACTTT.

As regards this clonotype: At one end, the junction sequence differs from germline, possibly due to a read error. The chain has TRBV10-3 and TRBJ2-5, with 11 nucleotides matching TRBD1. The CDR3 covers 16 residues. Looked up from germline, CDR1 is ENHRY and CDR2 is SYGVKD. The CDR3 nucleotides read TGTGCCATCAGTTCCGGGACAGGGGGTTCCCAGGAGACCCTGTACTTC. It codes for CAISSGTGGSQETLYF.

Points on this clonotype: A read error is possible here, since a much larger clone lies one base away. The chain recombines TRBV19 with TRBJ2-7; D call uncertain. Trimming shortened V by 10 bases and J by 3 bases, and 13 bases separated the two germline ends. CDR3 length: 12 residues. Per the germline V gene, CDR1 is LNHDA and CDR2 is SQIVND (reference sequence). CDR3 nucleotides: TGTGCCAATAACGCGGTCGGCTACGAGCAGTACTTC. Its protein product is CANNAVGYEQYF.

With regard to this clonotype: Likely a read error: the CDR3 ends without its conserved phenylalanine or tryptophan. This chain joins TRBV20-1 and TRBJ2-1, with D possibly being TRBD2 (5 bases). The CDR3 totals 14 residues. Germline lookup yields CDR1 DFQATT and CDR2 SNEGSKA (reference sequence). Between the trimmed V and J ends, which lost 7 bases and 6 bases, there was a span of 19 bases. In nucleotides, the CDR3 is TGCAGTGTCAGAAAGGTGGGAGACGCCAATGAGCAGTTCCTC. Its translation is CSVRKVGDANEQFL.

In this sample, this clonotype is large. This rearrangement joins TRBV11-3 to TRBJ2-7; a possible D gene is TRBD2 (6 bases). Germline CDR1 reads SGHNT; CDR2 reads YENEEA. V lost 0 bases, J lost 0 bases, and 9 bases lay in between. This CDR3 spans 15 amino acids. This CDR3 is CASSLDTGSSYEQYF. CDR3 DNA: TGTGCCAGCAGCTTAGATACCGGGAGCTCCTACGAGCAGTACTTC.

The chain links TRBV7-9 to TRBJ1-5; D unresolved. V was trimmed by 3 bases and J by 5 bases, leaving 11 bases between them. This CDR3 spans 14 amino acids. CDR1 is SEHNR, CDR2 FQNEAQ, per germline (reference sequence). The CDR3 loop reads CASSLSGIDQPQHF. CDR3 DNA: TGTGCCAGCAGCTTGAGTGGGATCGATCAGCCCCAGCATTTT.

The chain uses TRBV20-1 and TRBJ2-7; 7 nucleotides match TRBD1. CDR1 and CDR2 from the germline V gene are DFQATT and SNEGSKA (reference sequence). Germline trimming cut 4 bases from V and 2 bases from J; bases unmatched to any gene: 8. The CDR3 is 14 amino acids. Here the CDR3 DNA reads TGCAGTGCTATGTCAGGACAGGCAACCTACGAGCAGTACTTC. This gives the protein CSAMSGQATYEQYF.

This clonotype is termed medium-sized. The CDR3 sequence is CASSLSHNQPQHF. The DNA of the CDR3 is TGTGCCAGCAGCCTCAGCCACAATCAGCCCCAGCATTTT. The rearrangement joins TRBV6-1 to TRBJ1-5; D call uncertain. CDR3 length equals 13 residues. The germline CDR1 and CDR2 sequences are MNHNS and SASEGT. Trimming pared 6 bases from V and 3 bases from J, leaving 9 bases between.

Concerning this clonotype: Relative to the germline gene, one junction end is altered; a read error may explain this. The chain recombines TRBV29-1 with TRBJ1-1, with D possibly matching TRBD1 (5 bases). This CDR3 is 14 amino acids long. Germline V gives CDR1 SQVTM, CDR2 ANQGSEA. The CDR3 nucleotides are TGCAGCGTTGACGGTCAACAGGCAGGGATGGGAGCCTTTTTT. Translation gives CSVDGQQAGMGAFF.

CDR3 nucleotide sequence: TGTGCCACTCGGGGCAGGGGTGGAAACATTCAGTACTTC. This translates into CATRGRGGNIQYF. The chain links TRBV11-2 to TRBJ2-4; TRBD1 might be the D (6 bases). The CDR3 is made up of 13 amino acids. The germline V and J ends were trimmed by 10 bases and 6 bases, with 16 bases remaining between them. CDR1 is SGHAT, CDR2 FQNNGV, per germline.

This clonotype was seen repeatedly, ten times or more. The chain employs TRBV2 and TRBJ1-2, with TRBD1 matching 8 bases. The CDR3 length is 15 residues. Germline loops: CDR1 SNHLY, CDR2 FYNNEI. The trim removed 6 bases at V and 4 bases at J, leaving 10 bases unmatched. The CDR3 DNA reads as TGTGCCAGCAGGCAACTTGACAGGGGAACCTATGGCTACACCTTC. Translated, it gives CASRQLDRGTYGYTF.

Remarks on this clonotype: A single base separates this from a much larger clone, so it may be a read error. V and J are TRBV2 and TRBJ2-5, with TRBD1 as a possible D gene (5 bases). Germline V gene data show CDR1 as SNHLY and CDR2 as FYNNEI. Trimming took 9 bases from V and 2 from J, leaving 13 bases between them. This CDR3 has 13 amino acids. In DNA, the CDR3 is TGTGCCAGGACCGCAGGGATGCAAGAGACCCAGTACTTC. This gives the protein CARTAGMQETQYF.

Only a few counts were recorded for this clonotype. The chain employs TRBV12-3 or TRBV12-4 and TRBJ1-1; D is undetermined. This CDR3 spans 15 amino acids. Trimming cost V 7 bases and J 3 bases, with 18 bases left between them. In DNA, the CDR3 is TGTGCCAGCACCTCGGCCGGGCTCATGGACACTGAAGCTTTCTTT. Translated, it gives CASTSAGLMDTEAFF.

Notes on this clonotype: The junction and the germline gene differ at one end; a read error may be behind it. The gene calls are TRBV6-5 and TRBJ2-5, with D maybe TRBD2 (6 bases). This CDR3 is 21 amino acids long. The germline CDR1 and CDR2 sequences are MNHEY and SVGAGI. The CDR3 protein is CASSYPRRPRWGGKVRETQYF. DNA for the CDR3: TGTGCCAGCAGTTACCCCAGGCGCCCACGTTGGGGAGGAAAGGTTAGAGAGACCCAATACTTC.

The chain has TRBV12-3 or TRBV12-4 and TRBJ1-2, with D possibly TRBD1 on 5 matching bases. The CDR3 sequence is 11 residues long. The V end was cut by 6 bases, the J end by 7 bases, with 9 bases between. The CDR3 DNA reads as TGTGCCAGCAGCCCCAGGGTTGGCTACACCTTC. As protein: CASSPRVGYTF.

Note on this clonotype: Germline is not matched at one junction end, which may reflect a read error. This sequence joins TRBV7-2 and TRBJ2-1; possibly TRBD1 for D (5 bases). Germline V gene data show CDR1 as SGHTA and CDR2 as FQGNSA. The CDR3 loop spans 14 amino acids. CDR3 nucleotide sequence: TGTGCCAGCGGCTTATCAGGGTTTTACAATGGGCAGTTCTTC. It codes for CASGLSGFYNGQFF. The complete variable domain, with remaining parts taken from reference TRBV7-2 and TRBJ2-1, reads GAGVSQSPSNKVTEKGKDVELRCDPISGHTALYWYRQSLGQGLEFLIYFQGNSAPDKSGLPSDRFSAERTGGSVSTLTIQRTQQEDSAVYLCASGLSGFYNGQFFGPGTRLTVL.

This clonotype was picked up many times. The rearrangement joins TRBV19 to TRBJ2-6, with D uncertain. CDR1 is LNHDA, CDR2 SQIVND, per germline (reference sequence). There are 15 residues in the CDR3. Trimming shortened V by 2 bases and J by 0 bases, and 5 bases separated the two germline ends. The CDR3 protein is CASSILRSGANVLTF. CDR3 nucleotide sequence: TGTGCCAGTAGTATATTGCGCTCTGGGGCCAACGTCCTGACTTTC.

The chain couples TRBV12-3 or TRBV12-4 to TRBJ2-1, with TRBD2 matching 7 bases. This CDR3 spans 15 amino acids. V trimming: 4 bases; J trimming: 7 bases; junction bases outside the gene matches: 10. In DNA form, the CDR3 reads TGTGCCAGCAGTTCCAGGGAGGGGATTTGGAATGAGCAGTTCTTC. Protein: CASSSREGIWNEQFF.